A single sample gave rise to the 8 T cell receptor beta chains below, sequenced in a study of T cells in Graves' hyperthyroidism and ophthalmopathy. It was RNA transcripts that yielded the amplified TCR beta CDR3 regions. In the first-round RT-PCR of the TCR CDR3, the HTBI primer set was used. TCRdb analysed the multiplex PCR reads with MiXCR anew, one entry per CDR3 protein. The sample contains hundreds of thousands of distinct CDR3 sequences, 14% of which appear only once. Sequenced input: blood. Every receptor here comes from a woman between 18 and 30 years old with Graves' hyperthyroidism.

This clonotype showed up just a few times. V and J are TRBV6-2 or TRBV6-3 and TRBJ1-2; D is unclear. Germline CDR1 is MNHEY and CDR2 is SVGEGT. The CDR3 sequence is 16 residues long. V was pared by 3 bases and J by 12 bases, with 26 bases between. CDR3 sequence (DNA): TGTGCCAGCAGTTATGACAACCTCCTCTCCAAAAAAAGAAACACCTTC. It encodes CASSYDNLLSKKRNTF.

The table lists this clonotype with many counts. This chain joins TRBV28 and TRBJ2-7, with 8 positions matching TRBD2. Per the germline V gene, CDR1 is MDHEN and CDR2 is SYDVKM. The CDR3 loop spans 14 amino acids. J lost 7 bases, V lost 3 bases, and 8 bases had no gene match. The CDR3 here is CASSFISGIREQYF. DNA of the CDR3: TGTGCCAGCAGTTTTATTAGCGGGATAAGGGAGCAGTACTTC.

The chain links TRBV15 to TRBJ2-2; D possibly corresponds to TRBD1 (6 bases). This CDR3 is built from 17 residues. The V gene lost 0 bases and the J gene lost 4 bases, with 15 bases spanning the gap. Germline-derived CDR1 and CDR2 are LNHNV and YYDKDF (reference sequence). The CDR3 DNA is TGTGCCACCAGCAGAGATCCAGGGGCCCGAGGCACCGGGGAGCTGTTTTTT. This gives the protein CATSRDPGARGTGELFF.

This clonotype was detected many times. The gene calls are TRBV29-1 and TRBJ1-1, with a possible D match to TRBD1 (6 bases). The V end lost 4 bases, the J end lost 4 bases, and 19 bases lay between the germline ends. The CDR3 is made up of 15 amino acids. Germline V CDR1 and CDR2: SQVTM, ANQGSEA. For the CDR3, the DNA is TGCAGCGTTGTATGGCAGGGGATATTTGGCACTGAAGCTTTCTTT. Translated, it gives CSVVWQGIFGTEAFF.

Turning to this clonotype: Because the CDR3 is missing its conserved closing phenylalanine or tryptophan, this is likely a read error. The chain recombines TRBV4-1 with TRBJ2-1, with 10 bases aligning to TRBD2. V dropped 3 bases and J dropped 6; count of bases not matched to a gene: 8. CDR3 size: 16 residues. CDR1 and CDR2 from the germline V gene are MGHRA and YSYEKL. CDR3 protein: CASSHIAGGLANEQFL. CDR3 nucleotides: TGCGCCAGCAGCCACATAGCGGGAGGCCTGGCCAATGAGCAGTTCCTC.

The CDR3: CASSTLPGTGDAPGTQYF. The CDR3 region has the DNA TGTGCCAGTAGTACCCTGCCCGGGACAGGGGACGCCCCAGGGACCCAGTACTTC. The chain uses TRBV19 and TRBJ2-5; 10 positions match TRBD1. Germline CDR1 reads LNHDA; CDR2 reads SQIVND (reference sequence). V lost 4 bases, J lost 7 bases, and 18 bases stayed unmatched. The CDR3 consists of 18 residues.

This clonotype was detected ten times or more. CDR3 sequence: CASSFLGENIQYF. In nucleotides, the CDR3 is TGTGCCAGCAGTTTCCTTGGGGAAAACATTCAGTACTTC. The chain carries TRBV28 and TRBJ2-4; D remains unclear. The CDR3 consists of 13 residues. CDR1 is MDHEN and CDR2 is SYDVKM in the germline V gene. V was cut by 3 bases and J by 5 bases, with 8 bases left in between.

This clonotype was observed at least ten times. The V gene is TRBV3-1, the J gene TRBJ2-2, with 11 bases that match TRBD1. V was pared by 4 bases and J by 3 bases, with 10 bases of the junction left unmatched. The CDR3 is made up of 18 amino acids. Germline V gene data show CDR1 as LGHDT and CDR2 as YNNKEL (reference sequence). The CDR3 reads CASSPWTGGRRDTGELFF. CDR3 coding DNA: TGTGCCAGCAGCCCTTGGACAGGGGGCAGGCGGGACACCGGGGAGCTGTTTTTT.